The text below deals with one TCR beta chain. Measured with immunoSEQ multiplex PCR; TCRdb has only the in-frame clones, and not every one. The repertoire has roughly 400,000 clones, around 89% of them found once; the top ten carry 1.5% to 2%. CDR1 and CDR2 (germline): SNHLY, FYNNEI. Trimming at V came to 5 bases and at J to 0 bases, leaving 9 bases not matched to a gene. CDR3 size: 18 residues. These data are taken from a study of Ad26.COV2.S vaccination and SARS-CoV-2 variants. Sample treatment: about 20 received Ad26.COV2.S at low or high dose, single or two shots; about 5 received placebo; per-sample allocation not given. It was on day 63 after the first vaccine or placebo injection that samples were taken.

Sequences were derived from peripheral blood, sampled in a trial of Ad26.COV2.S vaccine versus placebo. The clonotype comes from a person between 18 and 59 years old who received the Ad26.COV2.S COVID-19 vaccine or a placebo. This chain connects TRBV2 to TRBJ1-6, with 8 bases identical to TRBD1. As DNA, the CDR3 is TGTGCCAGCAGTTTGAGCCAGGGGGCAAACTCCTATAATTCACCCCTCCACTTT. This translates into CASSLSQGANSYNSPLHF. Variable domain in full (rest from reference TRBV2 and TRBJ1-6): EPEVTQTPSHQVTQMGQEVILRCVPISNHLYFYWYRQILGQKVEFLVSFYNNEISEKSEIFDDQFSVERPDGSNFTLKIRSTKLEDSAMYFCASSLSQGANSYNSPLHFGNGTRLTVT.